One sample yielded the 11 T cell receptor beta chains listed below, sequenced in a study of early stage breast cancer tumors. The method was immunoSEQ multiplex PCR; TCRdb's version includes in-frame clones alone and lacks a portion of them. This sample has 60,000 to 75,000 clones, with 80% found just once. The sequenced sample consisted of blood. These receptor sequences come from a person in their 40s with breast cancer.

The rearrangement uses TRBV5-6 and TRBJ2-2; either TRBD1 or TRBD2 may supply D (6 bases each). V was clipped by 9 bases and J by 2 bases, with 17 bases between them. There are 15 residues in the CDR3. The V gene's germline CDR1 is SGHDT and CDR2 YYEEEE. This chain's CDR3 is CATRRGHGNTGELFF. The CDR3, as DNA: TGTGCCACCCGGAGGGGACACGGTAACACCGGGGAGCTGTTTTTT.

The V gene is TRBV7-8, the J gene TRBJ2-5; 8 nucleotides agree with TRBD2. V was pared by 8 bases and J by 4 bases, with 9 bases of the junction left unmatched. This CDR3 has 14 residues. CDR1 is SGHVS, CDR2 FQNEAQ, per germline. The CDR3 nucleotides are TGTGCCAGCTGTAGAGCGGGAGTGATAGAGACCCAGTACTTC. The encoded protein is CASCRAGVIETQYF.

The rearrangement uses TRBV28 and TRBJ2-2; 7 bases are shared with TRBD2. This CDR3 contains 14 residues. In germline, CDR1 is MDHEN, CDR2 SYDVKM. The V and J ends lost 8 bases and 5 bases, in that order; junction bases with no gene match: 8. In DNA form, the CDR3 reads TGTGCCAGCGCCCCGGGGGGATGGACCGGGGAGCTGTTTTTT. This translates into CASAPGGWTGELFF.

J is TRBJ2-7 and V is TRBV10-1; TRBD1 matches at 10 bases. The CDR3 is made up of 13 amino acids. Trimming at V came to 5 bases and at J to 4 bases, leaving 2 bases not matched to a gene. Germline V lookup: CDR1 WNHNN, CDR2 SYGVQD (reference sequence). CDR3 in amino acids: CASSWDRGYEQYF. CDR3 DNA sequence: TGCGCCAGCAGTTGGGACAGGGGTTACGAGCAGTACTTC.

The chain carries TRBV27 and TRBJ2-7; a weak D match, TRBD1 (6 bases). The CDR3 runs 15 residues. Germline V gene sequence: CDR1 MNHEY, CDR2 SMNVEV (reference sequence). The germline V and J ends were trimmed by 3 bases and 2 bases, with 14 bases remaining between them. CDR3 protein: CASSFIADSPYEQYF. In nucleotides, the CDR3 is TGTGCCAGCAGTTTTATTGCGGACAGTCCCTACGAGCAGTACTTC.

This sequence joins TRBV11-2 and TRBJ1-3, with 7 bases lining up with TRBD1. CDR3 length: 15 residues. The J segment lost 4 bases and the V segment lost 7 bases, leaving 10 bases of the junction unmatched. The V gene's germline CDR1 is SGHAT and CDR2 FQNNGV. In DNA form, the CDR3 reads TGTGCCAGCAAAAAAACAGGGGCTGGAGGAAACACCATATATTTT. It is translated as CASKKTGAGGNTIYF. Variable domain in full (rest from reference TRBV11-2 and TRBJ1-3): EAGVAQSPRYKIIEKRQSVAFWCNPISGHATLYWYQQILGQGPKLLIQFQNNGVVDDSQLPKDRFSAERLKGVDSTLKIQPAKLEDSAVYLCASKKTGAGGNTIYFGEGSWLTVV.

V and J are TRBV27 and TRBJ1-2; perhaps TRBD1 as D (5 bases). V lost 6 bases to trimming and J lost 4 bases, with 9 bases between them. Germline V gene sequence: CDR1 MNHEY, CDR2 SMNVEV (reference sequence). The CDR3 loop spans 12 amino acids. CDR3 DNA sequence: TGTGCCAGCAGGAAGGGGCCCTATGGCTACACCTTC. This translates into CASRKGPYGYTF.

Only a few counts were recorded for this clone. The V call is TRBV18, the J call TRBJ2-7; D possibly uses TRBD1 or TRBD2 (5 bases each). V dropped 1 base and J dropped 3 bases, with 10 bases sitting between them. This CDR3 contains 14 residues. Germline V gene sequence: CDR1 KGHSH, CDR2 LQKENI. The CDR3 bases are TGTGCCAGCTCACCACGGGACGGCAACTACGAGCAGTACTTC. Encoded protein: CASSPRDGNYEQYF.

This chain links TRBV5-4 with TRBJ2-7; 9 bases line up with TRBD2. The trim removed 3 bases at V and 4 bases at J, leaving 8 bases unmatched. Germline-derived CDR1 and CDR2 are SGHNT and YYREEE (reference sequence). CDR3 size: 15 residues. CDR3 DNA sequence: TGTGCCAGCAGCTCCTTTGGCGGGAGGGATTACGAGCAGTACTTC. Protein: CASSSFGGRDYEQYF.

The chain couples TRBV7-9 to TRBJ2-3, with 8 bases aligning to TRBD2. From germline, CDR1 is SEHNR and CDR2 FQNEAQ (reference sequence). The CDR3 has 13 amino acids. Losses at the gene ends were 1 base for V and 6 bases for J; bases not matched to a gene: 0. The CDR3 loop reads CASSLERGDTQYF. DNA of the CDR3: TGTGCCAGCAGCTTAGAGCGGGGGGATACGCAGTATTTT.

V gene TRBV7-2 combines with J gene TRBJ2-1; TRBD1 might be the D (6 bases). Per germline, CDR1 SGHTA and CDR2 FQGNSA. The CDR3 has 15 amino acids. Trimming pared 2 bases from V and 10 bases from J, leaving 18 bases between. The CDR3: CASSLRTGLGSEQFF. The CDR3 DNA is TGTGCCAGCAGCTTAAGAACAGGGCTGGGGAGCGAGCAGTTCTTC.